This TCR beta chain appears in the sequencing data of a study of shared clonotypes between healthy human individuals. Once extracted for a subset, genomic DNA was divided evenly among several immunoSEQ plates. Using approximately 200 ng DNA, 32,000 or so T cell genomes, the sorted-subset replicate PCRs were run. TCRdb's copy holds only in-frame clones and misses some; the assay was immunoSEQ multiplex PCR. The repertoire holds some 2.1 million clones, with 90% to 95% as singletons. A remark on this clone: Its matching antigen is unknown.

Notes on the study in general: The represented genetic and exposure-history diversity was limited by the small number of donors. Generation probabilities were higher for clonotypes shared across all four sorted-subset donors than for unshared ones.

The CDR3 sequence is 13 residues long. Germline CDR1 is PRHDT and CDR2 is FYEKMQ (reference sequence). The germline V and J ends were trimmed by 6 bases and 1 base, with 10 bases remaining between them. Positively selected for CCR7, the CD45RO-negative cells used as naive CD8 cells excluded terminally differentiated effector memory CD45RA+ cells. This TCR came from a man aged 18 to 30 in good health. Some clones in this sample may be carry-over from other donors' samples. The genes are TRBV13 and TRBJ2-7, with D unresolved. The sequencing input was naive CD8+ T cells from PBMCs. The CDR3 spells CASRDSGSYEQYF. CDR3 bases: TGTGCCAGCAGAGATTCCGGTTCCTACGAGCAGTACTTC.